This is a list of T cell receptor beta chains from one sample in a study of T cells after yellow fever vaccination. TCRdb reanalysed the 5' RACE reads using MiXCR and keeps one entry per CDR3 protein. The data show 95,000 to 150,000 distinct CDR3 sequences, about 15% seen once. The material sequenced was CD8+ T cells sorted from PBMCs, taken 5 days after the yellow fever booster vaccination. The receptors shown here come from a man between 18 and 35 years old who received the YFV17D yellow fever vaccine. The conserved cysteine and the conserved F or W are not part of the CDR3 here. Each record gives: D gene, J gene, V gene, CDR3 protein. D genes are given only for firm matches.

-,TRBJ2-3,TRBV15,ATSREGRDTDTQY
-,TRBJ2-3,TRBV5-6,ASSSGVDTQY
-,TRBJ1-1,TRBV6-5,ASTLGALGAEAF
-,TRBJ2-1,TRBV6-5,ATSGARVYEQF
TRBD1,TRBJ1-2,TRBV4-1,ASSVTGQDVWYGYT
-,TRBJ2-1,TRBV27,ASSFSSYNEQF
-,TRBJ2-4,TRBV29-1,STTAVPSENIQY
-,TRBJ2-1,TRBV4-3,ASSQDLVYNEQF
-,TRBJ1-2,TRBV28,ASSLKNGGFYGYT
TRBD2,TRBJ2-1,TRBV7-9,ASSGLGYNEQF
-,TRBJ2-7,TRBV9,ASSVYGTGEQY
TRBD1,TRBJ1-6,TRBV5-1,ASSLEGQGFYNSPLH
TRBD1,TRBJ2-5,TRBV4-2,ASSQEASGQGLQETQY
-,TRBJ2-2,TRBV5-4,ASSGGQTNTGELF
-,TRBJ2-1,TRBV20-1,SASGGYNEQF
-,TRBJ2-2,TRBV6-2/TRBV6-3,ASHDGGEINTGELF